This is a list of T cell receptor beta chains from one sample in a study of cytomegalovirus exposure and HLA in healthy donors. Clones were read by immunoSEQ multiplex PCR, and TCRdb kept only the in-frame ones, dropping some. The repertoire has about 190,000 clones, around 82% of them found once; the top ten carry about 3%. Input material: PBMCs. Receptors originate from a woman between 18 and 29 years old in good health and CMV-seropositive. CDR3s include the opening cysteine and the closing phenylalanine or tryptophan. The D gene is left open where the match is weak. Some rows have no size entry. The others give once, few or many, or a class for an expanded clone.

J	D	V	length	size	CDR3	DNA
TRBJ2-6	.	TRBV5-4	17	.	CASSPAAGLDGANVLTF	TGTGCCAGCAGCCCGGCGGCAGGGCTAGATGGGGCCAACGTCCTGACTTTC
TRBJ1-1	.	TRBV5-1	14	.	CASSLGVVYTEAFF	TGCGCCAGCAGCTTGGGAGTGGTTTACACTGAAGCTTTCTTT
TRBJ1-1	.	TRBV7-2	14	.	CASSLGQKNTEAFF	TGTGCCAGCAGCTTAGGACAGAAAAACACTGAAGCTTTCTTT
TRBJ1-1	TRBD1	TRBV6-1	13	.	CASSLVGQREAFF	TGTGCCAGCAGCTTGGTGGGACAGAGAGAAGCTTTCTTT
TRBJ1-2	.	TRBV6-1	15	.	CASSEEREYNYGYTF	TGTGCCAGCAGTGAAGAGAGAGAGTATAACTATGGCTACACCTTC
TRBJ2-1	TRBD2	TRBV6-4	15	few	CASSDGTSGGNEQFF	TGTGCCAGCAGTGACGGGACTAGCGGGGGCAATGAGCAGTTCTTC
TRBJ1-1	.	TRBV5-5	14	.	CASSGDGPNTEAFF	TGTGCCAGCAGCGGAGACGGCCCGAACACTGAAGCTTTCTTT
TRBJ1-1	TRBD1	TRBV20-1	11	.	CSASPGTEAFF	TGCAGTGCATCCCCCGGGACAGAGGCTTTCTTT
TRBJ2-5	.	TRBV6-5	15	.	CASSYYSGIQETQYF	TGTGCCAGCAGTTACTATAGCGGCATTCAAGAGACCCAGTACTTC
TRBJ1-2	TRBD1	TRBV4-3	15	few	CASSQNRDSYYGYTF	TGCGCCAGCAGCCAGAACCGGGACAGCTACTATGGCTACACCTTC